A selection of T cell receptor beta chains follows, all from one sample in a study of blood T cells in healthy people across ages. TCRdb processed the 5' RACE reads anew with MiXCR; each CDR3 protein has one entry. This repertoire shows roughly 1,500,000 distinct CDR3 sequences, 42% found once; its top ten account for 6.5% to 10%. Sequencing was done on a sample of blood. These receptors were collected from a woman younger than 30 in good health. CDR3s include the opening cysteine and the closing phenylalanine or tryptophan. The D gene is left open where the match is weak. The size field is filled for only some rows; it gives once, few, many or a size class.

v_call,j_call,clone_size,d_call,cdr3_nt,cdr3_aa
TRBV30,TRBJ2-4,-,TRBD2,TGTGCCTGGACGGGCGGGACTAGCGGGACTCTAGCCAAAAACATTCAGTACTTC,CAWTGGTSGTLAKNIQYF
TRBV7-7,TRBJ2-1,few,TRBD2,TGTGCCAGCAGCTTAGCTCTAGCGGGAGGGCCGGGGAATGAGCAGTTCTTC,CASSLALAGGPGNEQFF
TRBV24-1,TRBJ2-7,few,TRBD1,TGTGCCACCGGAGGGACAGGCAGCTCCTACGAGCAGTACTTC,CATGGTGSSYEQYF
TRBV11-1,TRBJ1-1,-,-,TGTGCCAGCAGCCGCCCAAACACTGAAGCTTTCTTT,CASSRPNTEAFF
TRBV6-6,TRBJ2-1,-,TRBD2,TGTGCCAGCAGTTTCTCTAGCGGGGGGGCCGGACATAATGAGCAGTTCTTC,CASSFSSGGAGHNEQFF
TRBV20-1,TRBJ2-7,few,-,TGCAGTGCCTCGACAGTCGGGGGCTACGAGCAGTACTTC,CSASTVGGYEQYF
TRBV28,TRBJ2-3,-,TRBD1,TGTGCCAGCAGTCCGGGGGGGACAGGGGCAGATACGCAGTATTTT,CASSPGGTGADTQYF
TRBV11-2,TRBJ1-1,-,-,TGTGCCAGCAGCATTGGCAGTGGCACTGAAGCTTTCTTT,CASSIGSGTEAFF
TRBV10-2,TRBJ2-7,-,-,TGCGCCAGCAGTGCCCAGCGGAACTCCTACGAGCAGTACTTC,CASSAQRNSYEQYF
TRBV20-1,TRBJ1-2,few,-,TGCAGTGCTAGAGGGGACGGCTATGGCTACACCTTC,CSARGDGYGYTF